The TCR beta chain described here comes from a study of blood T cell repertoires in COVID-19. For the study at large: Whether acute or convalescent, the COVID-19 samples came from the United States, Italy and Spain. The cDNA or gDNA used as material had been derived from T cells, B-cell-depleted T cells, or PBMCs.

CDR3 size: 14 residues. Germline loops: CDR1 MNHEY, CDR2 SMNVEV (reference sequence). The J segment lost 6 bases and the V segment lost 2 bases, leaving 4 bases of the junction unmatched. In its sample, this clone was seen once. Under the authors' procedure: Amplification from reference gene primers served as the basis for estimated nucleated cell counts. The method was immunoSEQ multiplex PCR; TCRdb's version includes in-frame clones alone and lacks a portion of them. The DNA was the basis for D and trimming; V, J and clone size are from that table. Among a few hundred thousand clones listed, around 83% were seen once.

This clonotype was sampled from a woman aged 40 to 50 who had recovered from COVID-19. The gene calls are TRBV27 and TRBJ1-2; 9 bases are shared with TRBD1. The sample consisted of peripheral blood. CDR3 sequence: CASSLGQGFDGYTF. CDR3 in DNA: TGTGCCAGCAGTTTAGGACAGGGGTTCGATGGCTACACCTTC.